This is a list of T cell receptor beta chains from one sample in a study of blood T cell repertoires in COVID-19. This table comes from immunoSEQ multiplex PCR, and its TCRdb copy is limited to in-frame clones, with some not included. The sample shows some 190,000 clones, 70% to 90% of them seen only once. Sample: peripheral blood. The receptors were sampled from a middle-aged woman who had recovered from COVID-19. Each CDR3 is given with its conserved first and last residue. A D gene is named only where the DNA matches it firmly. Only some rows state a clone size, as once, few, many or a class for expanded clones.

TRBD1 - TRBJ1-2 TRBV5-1 CASSPSTGQSYGYTF TGCGCCAGCAGCCCATCAACGGGACAGTCGTATGGCTACACCTTC
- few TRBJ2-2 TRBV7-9 CASSEKPREIANTGELFF TGTGCCAGCAGCGAAAAACCCAGGGAAATCGCGAACACCGGGGAGCTGTTTTTT
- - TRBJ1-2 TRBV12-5 CASGLASRRGYTF TGTGCTAGTGGTTTGGCGTCCCGGAGGGGCTACACCTTC
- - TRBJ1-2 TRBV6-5 CASKGFYGYTF TGTGCCAGCAAGGGGTTCTATGGCTACACCTTC
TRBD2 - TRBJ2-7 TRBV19 CASSRGGFSYEQYF TGTGCCAGTAGTAGGGGGGGATTCTCCTACGAGCAGTACTTC
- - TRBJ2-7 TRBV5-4 CASSLDQYNEQYF TGTGCCAGCAGCTTGGATCAGTACAACGAGCAGTACTTC
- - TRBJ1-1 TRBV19 CASTWNTEAFF TGTGCCAGTACCTGGAACACTGAAGCTTTCTTT
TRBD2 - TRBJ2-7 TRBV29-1 CSALSLGGFRAEQYF TGCAGCGCCTTAAGCCTCGGGGGGTTTAGGGCAGAGCAGTACTTC
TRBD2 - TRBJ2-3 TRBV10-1 CASSESGNPQYF TGCGCCAGCAGTGAAAGCGGGAACCCGCAGTATTTT
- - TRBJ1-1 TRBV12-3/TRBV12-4 CASSLGEDTEAFF TGTGCCAGCAGCCTAGGGGAGGACACTGAAGCTTTCTTT
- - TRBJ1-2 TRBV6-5 CASSYSGQPSNYGYTF TGTGCCAGCAGTTACTCCGGACAGCCGTCTAACTATGGCTACACCTTC
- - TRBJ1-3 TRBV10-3 CASTPKESSGNTIYF TGTGCCAGCACCCCCAAGGAGAGCTCTGGAAACACCATATATTTT
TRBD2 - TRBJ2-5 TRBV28 CASSRWTSGEETQYF TGTGCCAGCAGCCGATGGACTAGCGGAGAAGAGACCCAGTACTTC
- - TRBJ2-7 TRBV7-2 CASSRGHTSYEQYF TGTGCCAGCAGCCGGGGACACACCTCCTACGAGCAGTACTTC
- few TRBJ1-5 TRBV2 CASSEGVTQPQHF TGTGCCAGCAGTGAAGGCGTTACTCAGCCCCAGCATTTT
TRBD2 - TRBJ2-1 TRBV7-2 CASSLFTSGSRNEQFF TGTGCCAGCAGCTTATTTACTAGCGGGAGCAGGAATGAGCAGTTCTTC
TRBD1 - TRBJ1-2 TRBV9 CASSVARGDGYTF TGTGCCAGCAGCGTAGCCAGGGGGGACGGCTACACCTTC